What follows describes a single T cell receptor beta chain. This sample stems from a study of blood T cells in healthy people across ages. Each sample used at least 6 million PBMCs. The use of a sample-barcoded 5' primer and a J-beta primer mix characterized a second PCR of roughly 7 to 11 cycles. TCRdb recomputed calls from the 5' RACE reads with MiXCR, one row per CDR3 protein. The table has under 850,000 distinct CDR3 sequences, approximately 35% seen once. The germline V and J ends were trimmed by 5 bases and 9 bases, with 14 bases remaining between them. The CDR3 runs to 12 residues. Sequencing was done on a sample of blood. The chain recombines TRBV12-3 or TRBV12-4 with TRBJ2-7; unclear D gene. The receptor was derived from a man aged 18 to 29 in good health. The CDR3 bases are TGTGCCAGCAGTCAAGAAAGGAATGGGCAGTACTTC. Its translation: CASSQERNGQYF.